This entry describes one TCR beta chain. The protocol was immunoSEQ multiplex PCR, while the TCRdb copy is restricted to in-frame clones and leaves out a portion. This sample has 250,000 or so clones, with just under 85% found just once. This sample is part of a study of blood T cell repertoires in COVID-19. Trimming pared 1 base from V and 5 bases from J, leaving 9 bases between. Germline CDR1 reads LGHNA; CDR2 reads YSLEER. This CDR3 contains 15 residues. The sequence was collected from a woman older than 75 with acute or convalescent COVID-19. What was sequenced was peripheral blood. The J gene is TRBJ1-6, the V gene TRBV4-3, with D unclear. This CDR3 is CASSQGVLHNSPLHF. CDR3 in DNA: TGCGCCAGCAGCCAAGGCGTCCTGCATAATTCACCCCTCCACTTT.